The T cell receptor beta chain under discussion was sequenced for a study of early T cells in non-severe SARS-CoV-2 infection. Looking at the study overall: It was bulk RNA from unsorted whole blood that was sequenced, and the chains were unpaired.

This CDR3 is built from 16 residues. CDR1 is SGHRS and CDR2 is YFSETQ in the germline V gene. Trimming shortened V by 4 bases and J by 0 bases, and 14 bases separated the two germline ends. Researchers attached unique molecular identifiers to individual cDNA molecules. TCRdb ran MiXCR on the 5' RACE reads and lists one entry per CDR3 protein. The sample has about 54,000 distinct CDR3 sequences, more than 6.5% seen once. The table lists this clonotype with many counts. Its antigen is as yet unknown. Study-wide points: The study's VDJdb matching favored anti-spike CD8 responses and missed private and CD4 specificities.

This clonotype originated in an adult who was a healthcare worker with PCR-confirmed SARS-CoV-2 infection or an uninfected control (not recorded which). The genes are TRBV5-1 and TRBJ1-5, with D possibly being TRBD1 (6 bases). The material sequenced was whole blood, taken at baseline. As DNA, the CDR3 is TGCGCCAGCAGCCCCGGACAGCTCTATAGCAATCAGCCCCAGCATTTT. This encodes CASSPGQLYSNQPQHF.